This T cell receptor beta chain was retrieved from a study of T cell repertoires in cytomegalovirus infection. The CDR3 has 13 amino acids. CDR1 is SGHTA, CDR2 FQGNSA, per germline. After removal of 5 bases from V and 7 bases from J, the junction contained 6 bases not matched to a gene. TCRdb recomputed calls from the reads with MiXCR, one row per CDR3 protein. This table holds fewer than 250,000 distinct CDR3 sequences, roughly an eighth found once. The sequencing input was PBMCs. This chain connects TRBV7-2 to TRBJ1-2; TRBD1 agrees at 8 bases. This sequence originates from a human donor in good health (CMV status not recorded). Some clones in this sample may be carry-over from other donors' samples. The chain's CDR3 is CASSPWTGTGYTF. The CDR3 nucleotides are TGTGCCAGCAGCCCTTGGACAGGGACTGGCTACACCTTC.